A single sample gave rise to the 6 T cell receptor beta chains below, sequenced in a study of response to subunit inactivated influenza vaccine. TCRdb redid the calling of the RT-PCR reads with MiXCR, one entry per CDR3 protein. This table has 650,000 to 850,000 distinct CDR3 sequences, about 14% appearing once. This specimen consisted of PBMCs from blood, obtained roughly 15 days before vaccination. The origin of the receptors is a man in his forties or fifties who received an inactivated influenza vaccine.

The chain has TRBV15 and TRBJ2-1, with TRBD2 as a possible D gene (6 bases). The V and J ends lost 6 bases and 7 bases respectively, with 19 bases between them. The CDR3 length is 15 residues. Germline V gene lookup returns CDR1 LNHNV and CDR2 YYDKDF (reference sequence). CDR3 protein: CATRSRDSLRNEQFF. Written as DNA, the CDR3 is TGTGCCACCAGAAGCCGGGACTCCCTCAGGAATGAGCAGTTCTTC.

This clonotype was found many times. The V gene is TRBV24-1, the J gene TRBJ2-7; TRBD1 matches 12 bases. The CDR3 extends over 16 amino acids. The V gene end was trimmed by 5 bases and the J gene end by 7 bases; junction bases not matched to a gene: 11. Germline V gene sequence: CDR1 KGHDR, CDR2 SFDVKD. The CDR3 is CATSVDGGQGAWEQYF. The CDR3 DNA reads TGTGCCACCAGTGTCGACGGGGGACAGGGGGCGTGGGAGCAGTACTTC.

This clonotype has only a few counts. This sequence joins TRBV14 and TRBJ1-5; tentative D call: TRBD1 (6 bases). The CDR3 has 13 amino acids. Germline V gene data show CDR1 as SGHDN and CDR2 as FVKESK. Trimming removed 0 bases from V and 11 bases from J, with 11 bases in between. CDR3 coding DNA: TGTGCCAGCAGCCAAGATCCGGGGGCGACCCAGCATTTT. This codes for CASSQDPGATQHF.

The J gene is TRBJ2-1, the V gene TRBV3-1; TRBD2 matches 14 bases. Germline values: CDR1 LGHDT, CDR2 YNNKEL (reference sequence). The trim removed 0 bases at V and 12 bases at J, leaving 13 bases unmatched. This CDR3 comprises 18 residues. Here the CDR3 reads CASSQDSGLAGALLGQFF. In DNA form, the CDR3 reads TGTGCCAGCAGCCAAGATTCGGGACTAGCGGGAGCATTATTAGGGCAGTTCTTC.

This clonotype was picked up a small number of times. The genes are TRBV7-2 and TRBJ2-7; TRBD2 is a possible D gene (5 bases). CDR3 size: 15 residues. The ends were cut back, 5 bases at V and 0 bases at J, with 14 bases in the middle. CDR1 SGHTA and CDR2 FQGNSA come from the germline V gene. This chain's CDR3 is CASSGSLASSYEQYF. Written as DNA, the CDR3 is TGTGCCAGCAGCGGGAGCCTCGCCAGCTCCTACGAGCAGTACTTC.

This clonotype appeared a few times. V gene TRBV20-1 combines with J gene TRBJ1-5, with no clear D. This CDR3 has 12 amino acids. The V end was cut by 6 bases, the J end by 2 bases, with 8 bases between. From germline, CDR1 is DFQATT and CDR2 SNEGSKA (reference sequence). This chain's CDR3 is CSAIDGNQPQHF. The CDR3 nucleotides are TGCAGTGCCATAGACGGCAATCAGCCCCAGCATTTT.